Sequencing of this T cell receptor (beta chain) was carried out in a study of blood T cell repertoires in COVID-19. The CDR3 spans 16 residues. CDR1 ENHRY and CDR2 SYGVKD come from the germline V gene. The trim removed 6 bases at V and 3 bases at J, leaving 6 bases unmatched. Study processing details: Amplifying reference gene primers gave estimates of nucleated cell counts. The protocol was immunoSEQ multiplex PCR, while the TCRdb copy is restricted to in-frame clones and leaves out a portion. V and J calls and clone size come straight from that table; D and trimming were deduced from the DNA. The top ten hold over 5.5% of the sample, which has 250,000 or so clones, around four fifths seen once.

The sequence was collected from an older woman with active or convalescent COVID-19. Sequencing used peripheral blood. J is TRBJ2-2 and V is TRBV10-3, with TRBD1 matching 11 bases. The chain's CDR3 is CAIRDPGQGDTGELFF. In nucleotides, the CDR3 is TGTGCCATCAGAGACCCGGGACAGGGGGACACCGGGGAGCTGTTTTTT.